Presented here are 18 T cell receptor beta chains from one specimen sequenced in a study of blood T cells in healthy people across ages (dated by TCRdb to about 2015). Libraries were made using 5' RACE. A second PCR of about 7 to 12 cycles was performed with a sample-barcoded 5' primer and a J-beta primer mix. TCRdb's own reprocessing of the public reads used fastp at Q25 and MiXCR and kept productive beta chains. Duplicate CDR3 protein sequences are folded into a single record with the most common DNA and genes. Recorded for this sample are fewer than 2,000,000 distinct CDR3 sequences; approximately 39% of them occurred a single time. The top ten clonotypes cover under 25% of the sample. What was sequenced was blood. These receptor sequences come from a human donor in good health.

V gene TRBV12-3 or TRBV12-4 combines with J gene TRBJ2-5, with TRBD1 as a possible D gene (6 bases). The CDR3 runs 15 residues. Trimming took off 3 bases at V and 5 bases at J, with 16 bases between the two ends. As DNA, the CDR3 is TGTGCCAGCAGTTTGTACCAGGGGCAGGGGGAGACCCAGTACTTC. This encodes CASSLYQGQGETQYF.

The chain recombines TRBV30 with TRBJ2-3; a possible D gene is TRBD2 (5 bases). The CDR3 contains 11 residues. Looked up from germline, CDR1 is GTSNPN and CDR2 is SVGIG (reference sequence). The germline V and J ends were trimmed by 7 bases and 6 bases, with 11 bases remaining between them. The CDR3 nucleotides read TGTGCCTTCCTGACGGGGGATACGCAGTATTTT. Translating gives CAFLTGDTQYF.

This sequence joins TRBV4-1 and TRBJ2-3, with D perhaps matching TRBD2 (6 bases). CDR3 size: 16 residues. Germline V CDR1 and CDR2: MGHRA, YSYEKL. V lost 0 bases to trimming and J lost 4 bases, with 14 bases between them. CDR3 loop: CASSQDGRRGADTQYF. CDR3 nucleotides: TGCGCCAGCAGCCAAGATGGTAGGAGGGGCGCAGATACGCAGTATTTT.

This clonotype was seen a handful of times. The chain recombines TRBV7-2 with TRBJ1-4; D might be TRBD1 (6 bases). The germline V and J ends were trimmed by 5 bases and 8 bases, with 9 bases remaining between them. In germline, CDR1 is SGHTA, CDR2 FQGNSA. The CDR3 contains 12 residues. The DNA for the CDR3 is TGTGCCAGCAGCATTACAGGGGAAAAACTGTTTTTT. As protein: CASSITGEKLFF.

In nucleotides, the CDR3 is TGTGCCAGCAGCCCCTTTACCCTTTACGAGCAGTACTTC. It codes for CASSPFTLYEQYF. V usage is TRBV7-2 and J usage is TRBJ2-7; unclear D gene. Germline V gene lookup returns CDR1 SGHTA and CDR2 FQGNSA. V lost 5 bases and J lost 4, with 12 bases in between. The CDR3 consists of 13 residues.

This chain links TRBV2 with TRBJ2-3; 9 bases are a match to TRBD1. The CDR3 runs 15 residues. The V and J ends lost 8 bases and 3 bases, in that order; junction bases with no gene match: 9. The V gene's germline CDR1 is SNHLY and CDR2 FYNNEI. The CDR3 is CASSVGQGKTDTQYF. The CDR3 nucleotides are TGTGCCAGCTCGGTTGGACAGGGGAAGACAGATACGCAGTATTTT.

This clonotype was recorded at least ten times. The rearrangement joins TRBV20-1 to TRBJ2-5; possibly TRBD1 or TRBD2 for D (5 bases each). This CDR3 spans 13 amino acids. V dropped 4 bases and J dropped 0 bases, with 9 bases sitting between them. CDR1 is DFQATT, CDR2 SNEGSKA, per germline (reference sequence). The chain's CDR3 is CSAIGTYQETQYF. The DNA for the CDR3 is TGCAGTGCTATTGGGACGTACCAAGAGACCCAGTACTTC.

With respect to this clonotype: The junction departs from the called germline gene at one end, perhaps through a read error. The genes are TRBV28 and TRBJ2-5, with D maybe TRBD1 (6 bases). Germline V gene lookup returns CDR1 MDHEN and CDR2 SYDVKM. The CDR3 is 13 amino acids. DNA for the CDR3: TGTACCAGCAGTTTTAACAGGGCTGAGACCCAGTACTTC. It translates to CTSSFNRAETQYF. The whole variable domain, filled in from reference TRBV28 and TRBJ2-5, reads DVKVTQSSRYLVKRTGEKVFLECVQDMDHENMFWYRQDPGLGLRLIYFSYDVKMKEKGDIPEGYSVSREKKERFSLILESASTNQTSMYLCTSSFNRAETQYFGPGTRLLVL.

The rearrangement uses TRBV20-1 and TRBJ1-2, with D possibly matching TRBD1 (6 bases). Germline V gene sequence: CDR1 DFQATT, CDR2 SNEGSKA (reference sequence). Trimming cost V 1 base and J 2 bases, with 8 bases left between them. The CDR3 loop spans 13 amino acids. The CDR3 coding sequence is TGCAGTGCTAGAGCTGGACAGAACTATGGCTACACCTTC. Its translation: CSARAGQNYGYTF.

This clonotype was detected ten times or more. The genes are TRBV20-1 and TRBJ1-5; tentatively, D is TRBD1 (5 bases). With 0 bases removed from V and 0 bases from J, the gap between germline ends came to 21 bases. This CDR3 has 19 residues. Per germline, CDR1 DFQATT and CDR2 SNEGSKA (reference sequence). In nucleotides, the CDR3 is TGCAGTGCTAGAGATCGAGGGTTCCGGGGCCCCTATAGCAATCAGCCCCAGCATTTT. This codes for CSARDRGFRGPYSNQPQHF.

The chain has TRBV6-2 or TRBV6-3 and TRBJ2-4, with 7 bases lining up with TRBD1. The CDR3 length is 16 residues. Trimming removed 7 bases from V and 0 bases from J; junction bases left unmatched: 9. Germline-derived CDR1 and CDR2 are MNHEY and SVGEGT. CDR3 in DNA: TGTGCCAGCACCCCAGCGGACAGGAGAGCCAAAAACATTCAGTACTTC. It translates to CASTPADRRAKNIQYF.

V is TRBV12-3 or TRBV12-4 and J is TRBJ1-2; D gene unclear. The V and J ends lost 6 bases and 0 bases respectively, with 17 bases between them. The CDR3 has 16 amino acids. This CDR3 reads CASSPAVYSANYGYTF. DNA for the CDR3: TGTGCCAGCAGCCCAGCAGTGTATTCAGCTAACTATGGCTACACCTTC.

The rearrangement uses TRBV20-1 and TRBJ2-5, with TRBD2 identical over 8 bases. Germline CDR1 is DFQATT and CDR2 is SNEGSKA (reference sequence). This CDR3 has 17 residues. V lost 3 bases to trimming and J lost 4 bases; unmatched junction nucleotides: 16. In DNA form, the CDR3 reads TGCAGTGCTAGTAGGGGAACTAGCGGAGAAGGGCGAGAGACCCAGTACTTC. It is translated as CSASRGTSGEGRETQYF.

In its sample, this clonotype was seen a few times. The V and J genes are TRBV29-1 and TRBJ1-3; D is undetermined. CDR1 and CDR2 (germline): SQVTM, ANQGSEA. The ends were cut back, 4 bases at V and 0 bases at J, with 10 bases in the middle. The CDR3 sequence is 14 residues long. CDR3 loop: CSVVLLDSGNTIYF. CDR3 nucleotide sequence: TGCAGCGTTGTTTTGCTGGACTCTGGAAACACCATATATTTT.

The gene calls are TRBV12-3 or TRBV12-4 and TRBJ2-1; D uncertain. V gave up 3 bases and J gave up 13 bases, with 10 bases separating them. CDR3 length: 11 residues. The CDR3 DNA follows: TGTGCCAGCAGTTTCACAGAGACCCAGTTCTTC. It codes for CASSFTETQFF.

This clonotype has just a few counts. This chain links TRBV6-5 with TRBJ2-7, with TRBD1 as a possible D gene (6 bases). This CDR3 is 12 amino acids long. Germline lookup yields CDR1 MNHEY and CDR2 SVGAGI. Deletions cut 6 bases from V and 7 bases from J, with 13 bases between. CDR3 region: CASSVTGREQYF. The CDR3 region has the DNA TGTGCCAGCAGCGTAACAGGGAGAGAGCAGTACTTC.

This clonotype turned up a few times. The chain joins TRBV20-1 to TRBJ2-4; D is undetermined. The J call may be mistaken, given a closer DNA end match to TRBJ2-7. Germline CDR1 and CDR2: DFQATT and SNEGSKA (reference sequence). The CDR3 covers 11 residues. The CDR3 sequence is CSARPPDEQYF. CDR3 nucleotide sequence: TGCAGTGCTAGACCCCCGGACGAGCAGTACTTC.

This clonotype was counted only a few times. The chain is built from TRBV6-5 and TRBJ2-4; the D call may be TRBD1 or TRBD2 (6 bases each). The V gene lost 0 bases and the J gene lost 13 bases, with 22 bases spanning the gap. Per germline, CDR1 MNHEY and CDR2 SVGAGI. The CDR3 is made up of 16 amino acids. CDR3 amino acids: CASSYSAGHVYNEQYF. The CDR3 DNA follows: TGTGCCAGCAGTTACTCCGCGGGACACGTCTACAATGAGCAGTACTTC.